The TCR beta chain described here comes from a study of Tregs in tolerant kidney transplant recipients. The repertoire was sequenced with immunoSEQ multiplex PCR; TCRdb's copy has only in-frame clones and lacks some. The sample lists 100,000 to 150,000 clones; roughly nine tenths were seen once. The V segment lost 4 bases and the J segment 8 bases; nucleotides outside the gene matches: 10. Germline lookup yields CDR1 SQVTM and CDR2 ANQGSEA. This CDR3 is built from 13 residues. The V and J genes are TRBV29-1 and TRBJ1-2; 7 bases are shared with TRBD1. The sequenced sample consisted of CD4+ T cells from blood. The receptor was isolated from a human donor in good health. The CDR3 DNA sequence: TGCAGCGTTGTTACAGGGGTTTACAGGGGCTACACCTTC. Translated, it gives CSVVTGVYRGYTF.